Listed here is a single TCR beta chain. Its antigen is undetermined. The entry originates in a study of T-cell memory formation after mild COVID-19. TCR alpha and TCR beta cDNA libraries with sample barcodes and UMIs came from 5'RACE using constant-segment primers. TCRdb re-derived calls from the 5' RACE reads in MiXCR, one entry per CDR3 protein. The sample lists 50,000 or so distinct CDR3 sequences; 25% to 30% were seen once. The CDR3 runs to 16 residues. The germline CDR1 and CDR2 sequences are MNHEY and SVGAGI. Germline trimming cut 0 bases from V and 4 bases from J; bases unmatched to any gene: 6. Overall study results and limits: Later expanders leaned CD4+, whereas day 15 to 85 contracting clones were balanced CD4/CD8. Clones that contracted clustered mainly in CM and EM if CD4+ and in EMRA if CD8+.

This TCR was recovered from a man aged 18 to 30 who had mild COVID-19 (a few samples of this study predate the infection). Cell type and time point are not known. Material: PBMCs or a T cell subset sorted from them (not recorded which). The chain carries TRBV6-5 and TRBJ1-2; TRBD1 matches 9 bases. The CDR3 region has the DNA TGTGCCAGCAGTTACTCGGGACAGGGTTTGAGCTATGGCTACACCTTC. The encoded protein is CASSYSGQGLSYGYTF.